Detailed here is one T cell receptor beta chain. Its antigen is undetermined. PCR used 60 Vbeta primers and 13 Jbeta primers. Profiled with immunoSEQ multiplex PCR; TCRdb holds only in-frame clones, not every one. The table lists roughly 190,000 clones, roughly 80% of them singletons, with less than 4.5% in the top ten. This specimen belongs to a study of cytomegalovirus exposure and HLA in healthy donors. Study-level results: With further analysis later on, most CMV-associated TCR beta chains appeared HLA-restricted. Being productive about 90% or about 30% of the time was typical of most TCR beta V segments in an earlier analysis. Later analysis found that TCR beta chains associated with HLA were more clonally expanded than other, equally common chains. When analyzed later, a missense DCLRE1C variant was found to be linked to TCR beta V- and J-gene trimming.

Sequenced: PBMCs. This TCR came from a man over 45 in good health and CMV-seronegative.

CDR3 DNA sequence: TGTGCCAGCAGTTCAGGGGCGAACACTGAAGCTTTCTTT. It codes for CASSSGANTEAFF. The rearrangement uses TRBV9 and TRBJ1-1, with D tentatively TRBD1 (6 bases). This CDR3 spans 13 amino acids. Germline V gene lookup returns CDR1 SGDLS and CDR2 YYNGEE. Trimming removed 5 bases at V and 1 base at J, with 9 bases between. Using reference TRBV9 and TRBJ1-1 for the parts outside the CDR3, the full variable domain is DSGVTQTPKHLITATGQRVTLRCSPRSGDLSVYWYQQSLDQGLQFLIQYYNGEERAKGNILERFSAQQFPDLHSELNLSSLELGDSALYFCASSSGANTEAFFGQGTRLTVV.